These T cell receptor beta chains were read from a single sample in a study of blood T cell repertoires in COVID-19. The protocol was immunoSEQ multiplex PCR, while the TCRdb copy is restricted to in-frame clones and leaves out a portion. Of roughly 360,000 clones in the sample, approximately 80% are singletons; the top ten hold around 1.1%. Sample: peripheral blood. All receptors derive from a human donor with acute or convalescent COVID-19. The donor label of this sample is uncertain. CDR3s leave out the opening cysteine and the closing phenylalanine or tryptophan.

V gene: TRBV30
J gene: TRBJ2-7
CDR3 protein: AWSYGEGVEQY

V gene: TRBV6-6
J gene: TRBJ1-2
CDR3 protein: ATRGQQNNYGYT

V gene: TRBV5-1
J gene: TRBJ1-2
CDR3 protein: ASSLAGAGEIYGYT

V gene: TRBV5-4
J gene: TRBJ2-7
CDR3 protein: ASSSLPDRAYEQY

V gene: TRBV18
J gene: TRBJ1-1
CDR3 protein: ASSSHVGSTEAF

V gene: TRBV14
J gene: TRBJ1-3
CDR3 protein: ASRGQTGNTIY

V gene: TRBV19
J gene: TRBJ2-1
CDR3 protein: ASSGLGEDNEQF

V gene: TRBV3-1/TRBV3-2
J gene: TRBJ1-2
CDR3 protein: ASSQRGGWGYT

V gene: TRBV7-9
J gene: TRBJ1-1
CDR3 protein: ASKGRGNSEAF

V gene: TRBV19
J gene: TRBJ2-3
CDR3 protein: ASSRGKARTDTQY